The 13 T cell receptor beta chains reported below all come from one sample, sequenced in a study of blood T cell repertoires in COVID-19 (dated by TCRdb to the early 2020s). Library preparation employed the immunoSEQ multiplex PCR assay. The table comes from immuneACCESS by way of TCRdb, which keeps in-frame sequences with V and J called. Part of the clones is missing from these tables; in studies checked, under half for an unresolved V gene and the rest for unknown reasons. Present in this sample are more than 110,000 clones, 80% to 85% of which were seen just once. About 4% of the sample rests with the top ten. The sample taken for sequencing was peripheral blood. The receptor set was obtained from a woman aged 80 or older with acute or convalescent COVID-19.

The rearrangement joins TRBV19 to TRBJ2-1; D is possibly TRBD1 (5 bases). Germline values: CDR1 LNHDA, CDR2 SQIVND (reference sequence). The length of the CDR3 is 15 residues. Between the trimmed V and J ends, which lost 2 bases and 5 bases, there was a span of 13 bases. In DNA, the CDR3 is TGTGCCAGTAGTATACAGGGTGGATTGCACAATGAGCAGTTCTTC. Protein sequence: CASSIQGGLHNEQFF.

This chain uses TRBV5-1 with TRBJ2-1; the match to TRBD1 covers 7 bases. Germline V gene data show CDR1 as SGHRS and CDR2 as YFSETQ. The CDR3 consists of 15 residues. J gave up 4 bases and V 0 bases, and 4 bases lay outside the gene matches. The CDR3 region has the DNA TGCGCCAGCAGCTTGGGACAGGGCAGGTACAATGAGCAGTTCTTC. Amino acid sequence: CASSLGQGRYNEQFF.

V and J are TRBV4-2 and TRBJ1-5; 8 positions agree with TRBD1. The germline gives CDR1 LGHNA, CDR2 YNFKEQ. V lost 0 bases and J lost 5; bases outside the gene matches: 3. The CDR3 length is 15 residues. DNA for the CDR3: TGTGCCAGCAGCCAAGATCTCAGGGGGCATCAGCCCCAGCATTTT. This encodes CASSQDLRGHQPQHF.

This chain links TRBV6-4 with TRBJ2-7, with unresolved D. Germline V gives CDR1 MRHNA, CDR2 SNTAGT. There are 15 residues in the CDR3. V lost 5 bases to trimming and J lost 5 bases, with 19 bases between them. The CDR3 coding sequence is TGTGCCAGCAGTCCATCGGTCTTCACCCCCGACGAGCAGTACTTC. Translated: CASSPSVFTPDEQYF.

The CDR3 here is CASTTARMAQYF. The CDR3 DNA follows: TGTGCCAGCACCACAGCCAGGATGGCGCAGTATTTT. The gene calls are TRBV7-9 and TRBJ2-3, with no clear D. Trimming took 7 bases from V and 10 from J, leaving 15 bases between them. The CDR3 extends over 12 amino acids. From germline, CDR1 is SEHNR and CDR2 FQNEAQ (reference sequence).

The rearrangement joins TRBV6-1 to TRBJ2-3; D gene uncertain. Germline V CDR1 and CDR2: MNHNS, SASEGT. The CDR3 sequence is 16 residues long. V lost 0 bases and J 6 bases, leaving 16 bases between the germline ends. The DNA of the CDR3 is TGTGCCAGCAGTGAAGCGGTTAGCATGCTCGGGGATACGCAGTATTTT. The encoded protein is CASSEAVSMLGDTQYF.

V usage is TRBV5-8 and J usage is TRBJ2-1, with 12 bases that match TRBD2. There are 15 residues in the CDR3. Unmatched junction bases numbered 6, after V lost 1 base and J lost 10 bases. CDR1 is SGHTS, CDR2 YDEGEE, per germline. CDR3 DNA: TGTGCCAGCAGCTTGTCTAGCGGGAGGGCCGGGGAGCAGTTCTTC. This encodes CASSLSSGRAGEQFF.

The chain recombines TRBV6-6 with TRBJ1-4; possibly TRBD1 for D (6 bases). The V gene's germline CDR1 is MNHNY and CDR2 SVGAGI (reference sequence). The CDR3 is 16 amino acids. Deletions cut 4 bases from V and 7 bases from J, with 19 bases between. The CDR3 DNA reads as TGTGCCAGCAGTTTACACCACCAGGGGAACAGTGAAAAACTGTTTTTT. Translation: CASSLHHQGNSEKLFF.

This chain joins TRBV28 and TRBJ2-5; TRBD2 agrees at 9 bases. Germline CDR1 reads MDHEN; CDR2 reads SYDVKM. The CDR3 loop spans 15 amino acids. V trimming: 3 bases; J trimming: 4 bases; junction bases outside the gene matches: 6. The DNA for the CDR3 is TGTGCCAGCAGTTTTGCGGGGGGGGCCCTAGAGACCCAGTACTTC. It is translated as CASSFAGGALETQYF.

This rearrangement joins TRBV7-9 to TRBJ1-6; D is perhaps TRBD1 (5 bases). Trimming left V 6 bases short and J 10 bases short, with 10 bases between. There are 12 residues in the CDR3. Germline lookup yields CDR1 SEHNR and CDR2 FQNEAQ (reference sequence). CDR3 loop: CASRRDRSPLHF. The DNA of the CDR3 is TGTGCCAGCAGGCGGGACCGATCACCCCTCCACTTT.

This clone was observed a handful of times. The chain recombines TRBV9 with TRBJ2-1, with D perhaps TRBD1 (5 bases). Germline V lookup: CDR1 SGDLS, CDR2 YYNGEE. This CDR3 is 14 amino acids long. V was cut by 2 bases and J by 5 bases, with 11 bases left in between. The CDR3 region has the DNA TGTGCCAGCAGCGTGGGCAGGGTAGACAATGAGCAGTTCTTC. Translation gives CASSVGRVDNEQFF.

V and J are TRBV6-5 and TRBJ1-1; the D gene is possibly TRBD1 (6 bases). V was pared by 6 bases and J by 5 bases, with 19 bases between. Germline V gene lookup returns CDR1 MNHEY and CDR2 SVGAGI. This CDR3 is 15 amino acids long. The CDR3 DNA reads as TGTGCCAGCAGGGGGACACAGGGAGTGGGGACTGAAGCTTTCTTT. Its translation is CASRGTQGVGTEAFF.

This sequence joins TRBV7-3 and TRBJ2-2, with TRBD1 identical over 9 bases. This CDR3 comprises 15 residues. Germline-derived CDR1 and CDR2 are SGHTA and FQGTGA. Trimming cost V 3 bases and J 4 bases; bases outside gene matches: 3. CDR3 bases: TGTGCCAGCAGCTTTACAGGGGGCCGCACCGGGGAGCTGTTTTTT. It is translated as CASSFTGGRTGELFF.